The clone carrying this T cell receptor beta chain has only one observation. This sample is part of a study of blood T cell repertoires in COVID-19. Study-wide context: COVID-19 samples from acute and convalescent phases originated in the United States, Italy and Spain. In each case, the material was cDNA or gDNA derived from T cells, B-cell-depleted T cells, or PBMCs.

Original analysis: The authors estimated nucleated cell counts from reference gene primer amplification. Clones were sequenced by immunoSEQ multiplex PCR, and TCRdb holds only the in-frame ones, with some missing. That table is the source of V, J and clone size, and D and trimming were worked out from the DNA. The sample lists fewer than 150,000 clones; more than 80% were seen once. Sequencing was done on a sample of peripheral blood. The TCR sequence derives from a woman of 80 years or more in a cohort sampled during active or convalescent COVID-19.

The DNA of the CDR3 is TGTGCCAGCAGCTTGGGACCCCCGGGACACCCAAACACTGAAGCTTTCTTT. Its translation: CASSLGPPGHPNTEAFF. This chain uses TRBV5-4 with TRBJ1-1, with a weak D call TRBD1 (6 bases). The CDR3 covers 17 residues. Trimming removed 0 bases at V and 2 bases at J, with 17 bases between. Germline lookup yields CDR1 SGHNT and CDR2 YYREEE (reference sequence).